This T cell receptor beta chain was sequenced in a study of response to subunit inactivated influenza vaccine. Study-wide results and caveats: New T cells are recruited in small numbers by each seasonal influenza vaccination, according to the authors' suggestion.

Of note for this clonotype: What it binds is unknown.

TCRdb ran MiXCR on the RT-PCR reads and lists one entry per CDR3 protein. Of fewer than 250,000 distinct CDR3 sequences listed, approximately 15% are singletons. The CDR3 totals 11 residues. V lost 7 bases and J lost 6, with 8 bases in between. Germline-derived CDR1 and CDR2 are MGHDK and SYGVNS. The input for sequencing was CD8+ T cells sorted from PBMCs, taken more than 4 days after vaccination. The clonotype comes from a man aged 45 to 65 who received an inactivated influenza vaccine. The chain employs TRBV25-1 and TRBJ2-3; D could derive from TRBD1 or TRBD2 (5 bases each). The CDR3, as DNA: TGTGCCAGCATAGAGGGGGATACGCAGTATTTT. The encoded protein is CASIEGDTQYF. Supplemented by reference TRBV25-1 and TRBJ2-3, the full variable domain reads EADIYQTPRYLVIGTGKKITLECSQTMGHDKMYWYQQDPGMELHLIHYSYGVNSTEKGDLSSESTVSRIRTEHFPLTLESARPSHTSQYLCASIEGDTQYFGPGTRLTVL.